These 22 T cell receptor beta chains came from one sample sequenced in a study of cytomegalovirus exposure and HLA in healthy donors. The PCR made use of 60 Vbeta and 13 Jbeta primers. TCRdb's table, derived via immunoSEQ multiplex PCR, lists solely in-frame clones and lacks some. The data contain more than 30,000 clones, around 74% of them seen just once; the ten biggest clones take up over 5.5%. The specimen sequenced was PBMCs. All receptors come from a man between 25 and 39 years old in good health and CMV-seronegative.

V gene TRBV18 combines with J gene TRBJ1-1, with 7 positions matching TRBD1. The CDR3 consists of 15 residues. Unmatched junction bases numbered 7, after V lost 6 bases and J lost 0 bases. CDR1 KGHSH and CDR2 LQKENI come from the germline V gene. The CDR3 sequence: CASSPEGQLNTEAFF. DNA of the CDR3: TGTGCCAGCTCCCCGGAGGGACAGCTGAACACTGAAGCTTTCTTT.

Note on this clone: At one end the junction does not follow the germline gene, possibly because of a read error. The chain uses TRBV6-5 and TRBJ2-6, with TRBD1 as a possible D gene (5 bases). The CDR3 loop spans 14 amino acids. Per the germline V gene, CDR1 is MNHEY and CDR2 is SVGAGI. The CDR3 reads CASDSHSGANVLTF. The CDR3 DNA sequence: TGTGCCAGCGACAGCCACTCTGGCGCCAACGTCCTGACTTTC.

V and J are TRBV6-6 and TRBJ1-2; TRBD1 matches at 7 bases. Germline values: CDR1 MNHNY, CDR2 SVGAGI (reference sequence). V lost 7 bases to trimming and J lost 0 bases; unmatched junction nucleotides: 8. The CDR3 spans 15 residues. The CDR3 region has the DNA TGTGCCAGCACCAAGGGGGCGGAAACTAACTATGGCTACACCTTC. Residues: CASTKGAETNYGYTF.

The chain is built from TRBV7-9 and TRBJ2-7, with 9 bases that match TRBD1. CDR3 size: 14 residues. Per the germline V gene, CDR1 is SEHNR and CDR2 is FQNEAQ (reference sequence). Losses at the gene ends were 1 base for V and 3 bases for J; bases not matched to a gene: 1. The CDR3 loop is CASSLGGQGYEQYF. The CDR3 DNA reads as TGTGCCAGCAGCTTAGGGGGACAGGGCTACGAGCAGTACTTC.

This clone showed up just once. The CDR3 region has the DNA TGTGCCTGGAGTAAGTGGGAGGGCGAAGAGACCCAGTACTTC. Protein sequence: CAWSKWEGEETQYF. The chain has TRBV30 and TRBJ2-5, with 7 bases fitting TRBD2. The CDR3 covers 14 residues. The trim removed 2 bases at V and 3 bases at J, leaving 6 bases unmatched. Germline V gene lookup returns CDR1 GTSNPN and CDR2 SVGIG (reference sequence).

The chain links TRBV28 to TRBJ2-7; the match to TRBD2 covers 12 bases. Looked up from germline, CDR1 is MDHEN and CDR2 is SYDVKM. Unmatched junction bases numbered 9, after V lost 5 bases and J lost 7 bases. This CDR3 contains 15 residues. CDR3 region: CASSQRLAGDGEQYF. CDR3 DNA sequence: TGTGCCAGCAGTCAAAGACTAGCGGGAGATGGAGAGCAGTACTTC.

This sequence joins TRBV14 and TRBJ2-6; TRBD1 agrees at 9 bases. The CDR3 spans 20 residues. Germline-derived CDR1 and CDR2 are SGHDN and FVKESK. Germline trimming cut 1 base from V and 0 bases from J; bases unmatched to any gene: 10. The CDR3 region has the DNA TGTGCCAGCAGCCAAGTCAGGCCCCGGGGACAGGGCTCTGGGGCCAACGTCCTGACTTTC. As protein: CASSQVRPRGQGSGANVLTF.

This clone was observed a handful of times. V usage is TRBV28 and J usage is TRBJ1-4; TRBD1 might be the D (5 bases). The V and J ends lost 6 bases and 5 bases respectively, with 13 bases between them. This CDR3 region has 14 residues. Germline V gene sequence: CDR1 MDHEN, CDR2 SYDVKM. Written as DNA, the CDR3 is TGTGCCAGCAGGTCGACAGCGCCAAATGAAAAACTGTTTTTT. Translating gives CASRSTAPNEKLFF.

The CDR3 DNA is TGTGCCAGCAGTTTTTCCCATCGGGGGGATACGCAGTATTTT. Its protein product is CASSFSHRGDTQYF. The chain combines TRBV28 with TRBJ2-3, with D perhaps TRBD2 (6 bases). The CDR3 has 14 residues. Looked up from germline, CDR1 is MDHEN and CDR2 is SYDVKM. Trimming removed 3 bases at V and 6 bases at J, with 13 bases between.

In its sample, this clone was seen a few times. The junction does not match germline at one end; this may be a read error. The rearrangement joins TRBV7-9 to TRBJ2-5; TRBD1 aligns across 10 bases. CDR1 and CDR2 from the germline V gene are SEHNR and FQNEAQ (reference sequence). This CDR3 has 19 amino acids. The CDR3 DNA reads TGTTCCAGCAGTCAATTTGCCGGGACAGGGGAATTTCTCTGGGGGACCCAGTACTTC. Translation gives CSSSQFAGTGEFLWGTQYF.

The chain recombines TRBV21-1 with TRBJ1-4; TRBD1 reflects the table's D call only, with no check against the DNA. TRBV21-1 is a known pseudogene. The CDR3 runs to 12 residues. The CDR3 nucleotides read TGTGCCAGCAGCACAGGTAATGAAAAACTGTTTTTT. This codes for CASSTGNEKLFF.

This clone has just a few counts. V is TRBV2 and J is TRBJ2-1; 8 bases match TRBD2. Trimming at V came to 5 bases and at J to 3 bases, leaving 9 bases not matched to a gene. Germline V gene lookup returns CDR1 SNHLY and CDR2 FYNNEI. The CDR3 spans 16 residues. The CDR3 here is CASSRYSGGIYNEQFF. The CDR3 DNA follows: TGTGCCAGCAGTCGCTACAGCGGGGGAATCTACAATGAGCAGTTCTTC.

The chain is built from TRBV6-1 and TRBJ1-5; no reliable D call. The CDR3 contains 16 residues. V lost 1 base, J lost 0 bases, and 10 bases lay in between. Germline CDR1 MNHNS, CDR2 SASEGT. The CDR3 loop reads CASSEGASFSNQPQHF. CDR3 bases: TGTGCCAGCAGTGAAGGGGCGAGTTTTAGCAATCAGCCCCAGCATTTT.

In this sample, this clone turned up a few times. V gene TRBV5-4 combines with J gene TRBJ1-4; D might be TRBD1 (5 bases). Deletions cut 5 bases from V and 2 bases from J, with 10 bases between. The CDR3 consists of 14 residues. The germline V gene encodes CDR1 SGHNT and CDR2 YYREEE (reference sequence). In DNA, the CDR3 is TGTGCCAGCAGACAGGACATGACTAATGAAAAACTGTTTTTT. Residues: CASRQDMTNEKLFF.

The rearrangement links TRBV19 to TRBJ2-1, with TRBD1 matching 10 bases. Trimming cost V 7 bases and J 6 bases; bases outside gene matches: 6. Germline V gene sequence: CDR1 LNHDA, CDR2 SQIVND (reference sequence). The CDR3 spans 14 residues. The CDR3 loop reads CASTWDRGRNEQFF. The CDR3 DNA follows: TGTGCCAGTACATGGGACAGGGGACGCAATGAGCAGTTCTTC.

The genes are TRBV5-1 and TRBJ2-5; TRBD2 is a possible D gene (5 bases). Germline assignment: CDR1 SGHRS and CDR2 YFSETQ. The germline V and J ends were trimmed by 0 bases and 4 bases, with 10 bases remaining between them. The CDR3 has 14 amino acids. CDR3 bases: TGCGCCAGCAGCTTGGACCCGGGAAGAGAGACCCAGTACTTC. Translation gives CASSLDPGRETQYF. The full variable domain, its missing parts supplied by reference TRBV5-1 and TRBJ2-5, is KAGVTQTPRYLIKTRGQQVTLSCSPISGHRSVSWYQQTPGQGLQFLFEYFSETQRNKGNFPGRFSGRQFSNSRSEMNVSTLELGDSALYLCASSLDPGRETQYFGPGTRLLVL.

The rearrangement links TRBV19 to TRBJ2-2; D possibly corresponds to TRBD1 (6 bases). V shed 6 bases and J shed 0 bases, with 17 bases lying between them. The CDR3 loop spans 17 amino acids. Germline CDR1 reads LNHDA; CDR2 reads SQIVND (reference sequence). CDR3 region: CASRGAGRGSNTGELFF. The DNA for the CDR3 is TGTGCCAGTAGGGGCGCGGGCAGGGGTTCGAACACCGGGGAGCTGTTTTTT.

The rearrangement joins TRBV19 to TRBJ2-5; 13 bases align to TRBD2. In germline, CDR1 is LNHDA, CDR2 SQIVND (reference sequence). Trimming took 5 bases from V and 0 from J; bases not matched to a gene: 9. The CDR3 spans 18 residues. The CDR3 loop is CASSPWTSGGLYQETQYF. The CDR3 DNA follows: TGTGCCAGTAGTCCATGGACTAGCGGGGGTTTGTACCAAGAGACCCAGTACTTC.

The CDR3 coding sequence is TGTGCCAGCAGTCTAGCCCGACGGACCACTGAAGCTTTCTTT. Protein product: CASSLARRTTEAFF. V is TRBV27 and J is TRBJ1-1; no clear D. The CDR3 consists of 14 residues. Germline V lookup: CDR1 MNHEY, CDR2 SMNVEV (reference sequence). V lost 5 bases and J lost 4, with 14 bases in between.

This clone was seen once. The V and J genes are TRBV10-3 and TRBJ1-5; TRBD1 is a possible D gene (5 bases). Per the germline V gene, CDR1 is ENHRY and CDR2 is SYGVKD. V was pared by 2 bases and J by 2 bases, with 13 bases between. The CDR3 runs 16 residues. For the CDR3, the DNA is TGTGCCATCAGTGAGCATGGGCAGGGCGGCAATCAGCCCCAGCATTTT. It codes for CAISEHGQGGNQPQHF.

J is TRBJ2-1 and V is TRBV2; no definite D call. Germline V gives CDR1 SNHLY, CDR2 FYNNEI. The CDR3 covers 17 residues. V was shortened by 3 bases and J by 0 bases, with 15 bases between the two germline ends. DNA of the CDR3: TGTGCCAGCAGTGATTCCACACTATATACCTCCTACAATGAGCAGTTCTTC. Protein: CASSDSTLYTSYNEQFF.

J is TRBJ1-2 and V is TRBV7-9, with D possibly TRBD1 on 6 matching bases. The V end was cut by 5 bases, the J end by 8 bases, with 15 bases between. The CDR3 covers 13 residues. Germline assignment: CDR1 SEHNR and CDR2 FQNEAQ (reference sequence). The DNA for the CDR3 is TGTGCCAGCAGCCCCCAGGGGCGAGACGGCTACACCTTC. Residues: CASSPQGRDGYTF.